This paragraph reports one T cell receptor (beta chain). Its antigen is as yet unknown. Sorted populations all had greater than 95% purity. This entry is derived from a study of beta chain features in type 1 diabetes. Study overall: Age, gender, cell numbers and subset yield matched between patients and controls. General observations from the study: Moderate yet significant TCRB CDR3 shortening was seen in Type 1 diabetes patients in all four CD4+ subsets.

Of the isolated RNA, all was reverse transcribed, and so the sequenced material was expressed TCRB transcripts. The assay was immunoSEQ multiplex PCR, and TCRdb's table has in-frame clones only and misses some. This table holds 150,000 to 200,000 clones, roughly 60% found once. Sequenced sample: naive CD4+ T cells from blood. The TCR sequence derives from a man aged 25 to 40 with type 1 diabetes.

CDR3: CASTVRTRRGQAKNIQYF. Written as DNA, the CDR3 is TGTGCCAGCACTGTACGCACAAGGAGGGGTCAAGCCAAAAACATTCAGTACTTC. V and J are TRBV25-1 and TRBJ2-4; D may be TRBD2 (6 bases). V was pared by 7 bases and J by 0 bases, with 22 bases between. The germline V gene encodes CDR1 MGHDK and CDR2 SYGVNS. CDR3 length equals 18 residues. Using reference TRBV25-1 and TRBJ2-4 for the parts outside the CDR3, the full variable domain is EADIYQTPRYLVIGTGKKITLECSQTMGHDKMYWYQQDPGMELHLIHYSYGVNSTEKGDLSSESTVSRIRTEHFPLTLESARPSHTSQYLCASTVRTRRGQAKNIQYFGAGTRLSVL.